This is a list of T cell receptor beta chains from one sample in a study of blood T cell repertoires in COVID-19. Profiling relied on immunoSEQ multiplex PCR, and the TCRdb table lists in-frame clones only, not all of them. The sample lists 300,000 to 400,000 clones, roughly 89% occurring once. The sequencing input was peripheral blood. The receptors shown here come from a man aged 25-40 years with COVID-19, enrolled during active disease. Both conserved end residues are part of each CDR3. A D gene is named only where the DNA matches it firmly. Clone size is stated in some rows and not others, as once, few, many or a class when expanded.

NA	16	TRBD1	TRBV4-2	TRBJ2-5	CASSQDPDRGRETQYF	TGTGCCAGCAGCCAAGATCCGGACAGGGGGCGGGAGACCCAGTACTTC
once	13	NA	TRBV10-3	TRBJ2-1	CAIKSPRAYEQFF	TGTGCCATCAAATCACCCAGGGCTTATGAGCAGTTCTTC
NA	15	NA	TRBV9	TRBJ2-3	CASSFRGWRSDTQYF	TGTGCCAGCAGCTTTAGAGGTTGGAGGTCAGATACGCAGTATTTT
NA	14	NA	TRBV2	TRBJ1-4	CASSDRVDDEKLFF	TGTGCCAGCAGTGACCGGGTAGACGATGAAAAACTGTTTTTT
NA	17	TRBD2	TRBV6-2/TRBV6-3	TRBJ2-3	CASSYPLERGATDTQYF	TGTGCCAGCAGTTACCCCCTGGAGCGGGGGGCCACAGATACGCAGTATTTT
NA	17	TRBD1	TRBV6-1	TRBJ1-1	CASSGRDRGKKGTEAFF	TGTGCCAGCAGTGGACGGGACAGGGGGAAGAAGGGCACTGAAGCTTTCTTT
NA	14	NA	TRBV19	TRBJ2-4	CASSMAVAKNIQYF	TGTGCCAGTAGTATGGCGGTGGCCAAAAACATTCAGTACTTC
NA	13	TRBD1	TRBV13	TRBJ1-1	CASSTGGRTEAFF	TGTGCCAGCAGCACAGGGGGCCGCACTGAAGCTTTCTTT
NA	15	NA	TRBV5-1	TRBJ2-1	CASSLGPGSANEQFF	TGCGCCAGCAGCTTGGGGCCGGGGAGTGCCAATGAGCAGTTCTTC
NA	16	TRBD2	TRBV27	TRBJ2-2	CASSTVAGGSTGELFF	TGTGCCAGCAGTACGGTGGCGGGGGGTAGCACCGGGGAGCTGTTTTTT
NA	10	NA	TRBV29-1	TRBJ1-4	CSVEQEKLFF	TGCAGCGTTGAACAAGAAAAACTGTTTTTT
NA	13	NA	TRBV6-5	TRBJ1-2	CASSYFGDYGYTF	TGTGCCAGCAGTTACTTTGGAGATTATGGCTACACCTTC
NA	14	NA	TRBV27	TRBJ2-7	CASSYSGSEYEQYF	TGTGCCAGCAGTTACAGTGGGAGCGAGTACGAGCAGTACTTC
NA	17	TRBD2	TRBV3-1/TRBV3-2	TRBJ2-5	CASSRGLAGGIGETQYF	TGTGCCAGCAGCCGGGGACTAGCGGGGGGAATCGGTGAGACCCAGTACTTC
NA	15	TRBD1	TRBV27	TRBJ2-7	CASSTDRGPFYEQYF	TGTGCCAGCAGTACGGACAGGGGACCTTTTTACGAGCAGTACTTC
NA	15	NA	TRBV5-1	TRBJ2-1	CASSLVPGFTHEQFF	TGCGCCAGCAGCTTGGTACCAGGTTTTACACATGAGCAGTTCTTC
NA	15	TRBD1	TRBV6-5	TRBJ1-4	CASSYSTGGNEKLFF	TGTGCCAGCAGTTACAGTACAGGGGGCAACGAAAAACTGTTTTTT
NA	17	TRBD1	TRBV27	TRBJ1-2	CASSTRQGAEILNGYTF	TGTGCCAGCAGTACTCGACAGGGGGCGGAAATCTTAAATGGCTACACCTTC
NA	13	NA	TRBV3-1/TRBV3-2	TRBJ2-2	CASSPFPRGELFF	TGTGCCAGCAGCCCGTTCCCCCGGGGGGAGCTGTTTTTT
NA	17	TRBD1	TRBV10-3	TRBJ2-5	CAISESIGQQGTETQYF	TGTGCCATCAGTGAGTCGATTGGTCAACAGGGGACAGAGACCCAGTACTTC
NA	16	NA	TRBV6-5	TRBJ2-7	CASSYSGLRRLNEQYF	TGTGCCAGCAGTTACTCGGGCCTCCGGCGCCTAAACGAGCAGTACTTC
NA	15	TRBD1	TRBV28	TRBJ2-7	CASSLWGTGSYEQYF	TGTGCCAGCAGTTTATGGGGGACAGGGTCATACGAGCAGTACTTC
NA	15	TRBD1	TRBV5-1	TRBJ2-7	CASSPRGQGTYEQYF	TGCGCCAGCAGCCCCCGAGGACAGGGGACCTACGAGCAGTACTTC
NA	16	NA	TRBV6-5	TRBJ1-3	CASSYDTPWSGNTIYF	TGTGCCAGCAGTTACGACACCCCCTGGTCCGGAAACACCATATATTTT
NA	16	TRBD1	TRBV9	TRBJ2-3	CASTPSQGANSDTQYF	TGTGCCAGCACTCCTTCACAGGGGGCGAATTCAGATACGCAGTATTTT
NA	16	NA	TRBV7-9	TRBJ2-1	CASSPLALRSYNEQFF	TGTGCCAGCAGTCCTCTAGCGCTTCGCTCCTACAATGAGCAGTTCTTC
NA	18	TRBD2	TRBV3-1/TRBV3-2	TRBJ2-1	CASSQGALREGRYNEQFF	TGTGCCAGCAGCCAAGGTGCCTTGCGGGAGGGCCGCTACAATGAGCAGTTCTTC
few	17	TRBD1	TRBV27	TRBJ2-2	CASSFGTGQLNTGELFF	TGTGCCAGCAGTTTTGGGACGGGACAGCTGAACACCGGGGAGCTGTTTTTT
NA	14	NA	TRBV6-5	TRBJ2-6	CASYNRAGANVLTF	TGTGCCAGCTACAACAGGGCTGGGGCCAACGTCCTGACTTTC
NA	15	NA	TRBV18	TRBJ1-2	CASSPPGGTPYGYTF	TGTGCCAGCTCACCGCCGGGGGGGACCCCCTATGGCTACACCTTC
many	15	TRBD1	TRBV28	TRBJ1-5	CASSQTGQSNQPQHF	TGTGCCAGCAGTCAGACAGGGCAGAGCAATCAGCCCCAGCATTTT
NA	17	NA	TRBV4-1	TRBJ2-4	CASSQETGVVAKNIQYF	TGCGCCAGCAGCCAAGAGACAGGTGTTGTGGCCAAAAACATTCAGTACTTC
NA	12	NA	TRBV4-2	TRBJ2-7	CASSQVASEQYF	TGTGCCAGCAGCCAGGTAGCTTCCGAGCAGTACTTC
once	15	TRBD1	TRBV29-1	TRBJ1-1	CSVGQGTEMNTEAFF	TGCAGCGTTGGACAGGGGACCGAAATGAACACTGAAGCTTTCTTT
few	13	TRBD1	TRBV12-3/TRBV12-4	TRBJ1-2	CASSLIGGGGYTF	TGTGCCAGCAGTTTGATAGGGGGCGGTGGCTACACCTTC
NA	15	TRBD1	TRBV7-8	TRBJ1-5	CASSLDRGRGQPQHF	TGTGCCAGCAGCTTAGACAGGGGGCGCGGTCAGCCCCAGCATTTT
NA	13	TRBD1	TRBV12-3/TRBV12-4	TRBJ1-2	CASRPTGENGYTF	TGTGCCAGCAGGCCCACAGGGGAGAATGGCTACACCTTC
NA	14	NA	TRBV2	TRBJ1-5	CASSERAVNQPQHF	TGTGCCAGCAGTGAGAGGGCGGTAAATCAGCCCCAGCATTTT
NA	13	NA	TRBV3-1/TRBV3-2	TRBJ2-7	CASSHGEGYEQYF	TGTGCCAGCAGCCATGGAGAGGGCTACGAGCAGTACTTC